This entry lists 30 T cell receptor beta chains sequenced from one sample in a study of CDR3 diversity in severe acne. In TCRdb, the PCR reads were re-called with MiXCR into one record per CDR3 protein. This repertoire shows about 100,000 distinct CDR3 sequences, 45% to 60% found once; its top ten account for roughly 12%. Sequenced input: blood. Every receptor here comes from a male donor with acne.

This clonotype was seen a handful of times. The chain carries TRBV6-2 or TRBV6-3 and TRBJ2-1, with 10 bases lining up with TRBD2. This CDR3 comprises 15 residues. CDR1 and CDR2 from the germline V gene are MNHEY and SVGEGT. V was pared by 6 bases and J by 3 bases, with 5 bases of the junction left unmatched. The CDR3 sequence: CASRGLAAIYNEQFF. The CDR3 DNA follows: TGTGCCAGCAGAGGACTAGCGGCCATCTACAATGAGCAGTTCTTC.

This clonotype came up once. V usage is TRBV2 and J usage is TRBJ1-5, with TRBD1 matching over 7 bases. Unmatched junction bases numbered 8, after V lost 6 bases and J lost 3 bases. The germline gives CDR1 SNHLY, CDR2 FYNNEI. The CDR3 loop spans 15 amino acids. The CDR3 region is CASSSQGKANQPQHF. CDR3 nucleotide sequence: TGTGCCAGCAGCTCACAGGGGAAGGCCAATCAGCCCCAGCATTTT.

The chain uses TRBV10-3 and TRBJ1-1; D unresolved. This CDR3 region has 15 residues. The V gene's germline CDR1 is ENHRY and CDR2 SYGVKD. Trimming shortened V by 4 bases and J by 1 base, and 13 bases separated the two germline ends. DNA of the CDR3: TGTGCCATCAGTGCCAGCAGCCCAGGGAACACTGAAGCTTTCTTT. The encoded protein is CAISASSPGNTEAFF.

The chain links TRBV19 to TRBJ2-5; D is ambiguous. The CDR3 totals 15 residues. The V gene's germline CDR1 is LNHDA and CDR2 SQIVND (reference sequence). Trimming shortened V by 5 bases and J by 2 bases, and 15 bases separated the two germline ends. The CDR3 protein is CASSGFRHQQETQYF. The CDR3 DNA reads TGTGCCAGTAGTGGGTTTCGACACCAGCAAGAGACCCAGTACTTC.

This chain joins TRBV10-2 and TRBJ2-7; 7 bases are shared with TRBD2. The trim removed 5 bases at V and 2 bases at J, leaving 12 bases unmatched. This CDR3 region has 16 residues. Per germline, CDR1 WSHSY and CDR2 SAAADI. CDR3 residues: CASSPSRSGPTYEQYF. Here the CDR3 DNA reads TGCGCCAGCAGTCCATCTCGTAGCGGGCCCACCTACGAGCAGTACTTC.

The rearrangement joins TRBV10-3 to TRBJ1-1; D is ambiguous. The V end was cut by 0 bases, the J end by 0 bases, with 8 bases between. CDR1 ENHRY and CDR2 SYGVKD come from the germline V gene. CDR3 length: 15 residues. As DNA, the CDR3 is TGTGCCATCAGTGAGTCGACACTCTTGAACACTGAAGCTTTCTTT. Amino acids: CAISESTLLNTEAFF.

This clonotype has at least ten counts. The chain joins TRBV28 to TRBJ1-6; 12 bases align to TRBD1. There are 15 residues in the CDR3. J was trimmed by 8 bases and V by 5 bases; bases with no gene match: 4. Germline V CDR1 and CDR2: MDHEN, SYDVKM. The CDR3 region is CASSPGTGGYSPLHF. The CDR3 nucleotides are TGTGCCAGCAGTCCGGGGACAGGGGGCTATTCACCCCTCCACTTT. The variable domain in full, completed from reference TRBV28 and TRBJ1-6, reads DVKVTQSSRYLVKRTGEKVFLECVQDMDHENMFWYRQDPGLGLRLIYFSYDVKMKEKGDIPEGYSVSREKKERFSLILESASTNQTSMYLCASSPGTGGYSPLHFGNGTRLTVT.

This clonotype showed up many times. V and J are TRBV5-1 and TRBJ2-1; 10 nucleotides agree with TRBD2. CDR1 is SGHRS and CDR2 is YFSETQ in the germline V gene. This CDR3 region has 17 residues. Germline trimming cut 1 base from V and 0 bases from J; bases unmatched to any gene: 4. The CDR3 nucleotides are TGCGCCAGCAGCTTGCAGCCTAGCGGGAGCTCCTACAATGAGCAGTTCTTC. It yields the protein CASSLQPSGSSYNEQFF.

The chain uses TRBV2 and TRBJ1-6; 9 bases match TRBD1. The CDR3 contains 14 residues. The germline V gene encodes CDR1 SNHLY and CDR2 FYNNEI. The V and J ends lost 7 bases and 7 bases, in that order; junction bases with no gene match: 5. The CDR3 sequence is CASKPGQGNSPLHF. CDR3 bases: TGTGCCAGCAAGCCGGGACAGGGAAATTCACCCCTCCACTTT.

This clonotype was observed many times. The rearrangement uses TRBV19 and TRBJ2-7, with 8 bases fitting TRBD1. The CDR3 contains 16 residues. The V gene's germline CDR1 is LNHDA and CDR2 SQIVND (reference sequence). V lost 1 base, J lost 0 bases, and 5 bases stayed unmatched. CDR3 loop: CASSIARGQDSYEQYF. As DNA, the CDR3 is TGTGCCAGTAGTATAGCGCGGGGACAGGACTCCTACGAGCAGTACTTC. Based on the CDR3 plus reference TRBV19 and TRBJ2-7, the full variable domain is DGGITQSPKYLFRKEGQNVTLSCEQNLNHDAMYWYRQDPGQGLRLIYYSQIVNDFQKGDIAEGYSVSREKKESFPLTVTSAQKNPTAFYLCASSIARGQDSYEQYFGPGTRLTVT.

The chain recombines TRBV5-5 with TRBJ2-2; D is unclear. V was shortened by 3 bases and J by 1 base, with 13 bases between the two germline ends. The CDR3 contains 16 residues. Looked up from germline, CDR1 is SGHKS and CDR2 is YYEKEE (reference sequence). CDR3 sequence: CASSSVRGWNTGELFF. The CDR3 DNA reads TGTGCCAGCAGCTCCGTCCGCGGATGGAACACCGGGGAGCTGTTTTTT. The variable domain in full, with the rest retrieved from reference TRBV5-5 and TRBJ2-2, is DAGVTQSPTHLIKTRGQQVTLRCSPISGHKSVSWYQQVLGQGPQFIFQYYEKEERGRGNFPDRFSARQFPNYSSELNVNALLLGDSALYLCASSSVRGWNTGELFFGEGSRLTVL.

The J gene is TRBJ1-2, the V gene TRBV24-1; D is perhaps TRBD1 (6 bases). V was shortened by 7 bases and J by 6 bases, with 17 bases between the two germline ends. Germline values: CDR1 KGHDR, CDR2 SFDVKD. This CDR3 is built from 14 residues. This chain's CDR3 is CATSAPGQQHGYTF. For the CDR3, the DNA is TGTGCCACCAGCGCACCGGGACAACAACATGGCTACACCTTC.

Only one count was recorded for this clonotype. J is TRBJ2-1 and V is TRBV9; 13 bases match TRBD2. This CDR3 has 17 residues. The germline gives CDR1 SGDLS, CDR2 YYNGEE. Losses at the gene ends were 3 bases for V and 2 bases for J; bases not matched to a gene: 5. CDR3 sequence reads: CASSGGLAGHAYNEQFF. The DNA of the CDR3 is TGTGCCAGCAGCGGGGGACTAGCGGGACACGCCTACAATGAGCAGTTCTTC.

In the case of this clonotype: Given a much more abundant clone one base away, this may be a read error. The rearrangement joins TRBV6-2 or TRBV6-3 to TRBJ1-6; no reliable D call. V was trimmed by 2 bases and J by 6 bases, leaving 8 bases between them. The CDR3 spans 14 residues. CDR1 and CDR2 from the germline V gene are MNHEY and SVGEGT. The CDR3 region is CASSYQDRNSPLHF. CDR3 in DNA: TGTGCCAGCAGTTACCAGGATCGTAATTCACCCCTCCACTTT.

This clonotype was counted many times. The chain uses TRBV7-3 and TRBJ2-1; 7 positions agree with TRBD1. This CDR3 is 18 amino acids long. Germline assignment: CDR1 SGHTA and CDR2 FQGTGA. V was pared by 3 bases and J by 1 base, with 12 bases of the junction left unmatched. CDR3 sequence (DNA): TGTGCCAGCAGCTTGGTTTCACAGGGGCGTGGGTCCTACAATGAGCAGTTCTTC. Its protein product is CASSLVSQGRGSYNEQFF.

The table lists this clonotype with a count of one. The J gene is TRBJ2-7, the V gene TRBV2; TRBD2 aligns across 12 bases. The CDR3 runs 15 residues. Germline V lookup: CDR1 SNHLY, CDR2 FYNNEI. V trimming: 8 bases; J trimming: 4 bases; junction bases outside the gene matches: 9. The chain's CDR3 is CASLVTSGRIYEQYF. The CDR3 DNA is TGTGCCAGCTTAGTGACTAGCGGGAGAATATACGAGCAGTACTTC.

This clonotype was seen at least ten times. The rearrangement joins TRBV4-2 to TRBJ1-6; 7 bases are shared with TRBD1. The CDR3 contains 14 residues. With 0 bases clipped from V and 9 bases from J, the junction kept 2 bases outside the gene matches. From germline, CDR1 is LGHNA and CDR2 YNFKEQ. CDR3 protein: CASSQDQGVSPLHF. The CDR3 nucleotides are TGTGCCAGCAGCCAAGATCAGGGGGTTTCACCCCTCCACTTT.

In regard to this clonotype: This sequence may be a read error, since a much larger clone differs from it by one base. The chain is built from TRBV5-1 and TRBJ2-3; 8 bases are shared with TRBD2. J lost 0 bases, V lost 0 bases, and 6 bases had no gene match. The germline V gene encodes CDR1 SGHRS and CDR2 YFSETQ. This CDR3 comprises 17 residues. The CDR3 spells CASSLGPAGASTDTQYF. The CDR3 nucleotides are TGCGCCAGCAGCTTGGGTCCAGCGGGAGCTAGCACAGATACGCAGTATTTT.

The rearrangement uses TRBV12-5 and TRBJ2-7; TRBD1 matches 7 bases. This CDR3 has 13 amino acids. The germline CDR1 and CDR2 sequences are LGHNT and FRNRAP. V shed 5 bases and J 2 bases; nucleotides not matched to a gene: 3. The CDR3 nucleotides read TGTGCTAGTGGTCCTGGGACAGCCTACGAGCAGTACTTC. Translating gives CASGPGTAYEQYF. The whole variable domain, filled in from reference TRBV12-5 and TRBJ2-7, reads DARVTQTPRHKVTEMGQEVTMRCQPILGHNTVFWYRQTMMQGLELLAYFRNRAPLDDSGMPKDRFSAEMPDATLATLKIQPSEPRDSAVYFCASGPGTAYEQYFGPGTRLTVT.

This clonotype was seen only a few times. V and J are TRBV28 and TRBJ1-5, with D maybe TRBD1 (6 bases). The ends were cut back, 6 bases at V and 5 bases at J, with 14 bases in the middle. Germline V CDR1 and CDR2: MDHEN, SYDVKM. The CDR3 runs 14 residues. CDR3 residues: CASRLQGQDQPQHF. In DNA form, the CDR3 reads TGTGCCAGCAGACTACAGGGTCAGGATCAGCCCCAGCATTTT.

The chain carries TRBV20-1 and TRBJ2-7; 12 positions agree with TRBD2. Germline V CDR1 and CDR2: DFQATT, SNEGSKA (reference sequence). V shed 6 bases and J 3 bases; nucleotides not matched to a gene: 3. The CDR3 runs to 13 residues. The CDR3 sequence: CSARLAGDYEQYF. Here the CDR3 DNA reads TGCAGTGCAAGACTAGCGGGGGACTACGAGCAGTACTTC.

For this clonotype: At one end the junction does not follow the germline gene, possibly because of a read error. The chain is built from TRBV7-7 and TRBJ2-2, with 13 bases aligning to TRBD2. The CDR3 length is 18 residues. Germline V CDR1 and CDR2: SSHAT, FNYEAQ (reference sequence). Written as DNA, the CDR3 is TGTGCTAGCAGCTCTAAGCCCTGGACTAGCGGGGGACCAGGGGAGCTGTTTTTT. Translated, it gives CASSSKPWTSGGPGELFF.

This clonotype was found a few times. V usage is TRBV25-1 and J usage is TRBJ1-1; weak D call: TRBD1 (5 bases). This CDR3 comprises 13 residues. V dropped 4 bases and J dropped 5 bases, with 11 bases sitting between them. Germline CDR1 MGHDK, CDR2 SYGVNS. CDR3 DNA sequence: TGTGCCAGCAGTGTGGGGGGGACGACTGAAGCTTTCTTT. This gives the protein CASSVGGTTEAFF. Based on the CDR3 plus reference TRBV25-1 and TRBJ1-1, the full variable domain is EADIYQTPRYLVIGTGKKITLECSQTMGHDKMYWYQQDPGMELHLIHYSYGVNSTEKGDLSSESTVSRIRTEHFPLTLESARPSHTSQYLCASSVGGTTEAFFGQGTRLTVV.

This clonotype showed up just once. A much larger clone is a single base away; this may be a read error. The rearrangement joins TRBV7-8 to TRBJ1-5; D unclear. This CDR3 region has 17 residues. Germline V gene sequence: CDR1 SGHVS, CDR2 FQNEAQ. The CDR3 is CASSPGRLPGSNRPQHF. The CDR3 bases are TGTGCCAGCAGCCCAGGTCGTTTGCCGGGGAGCAATCGGCCCCAGCATTTT.

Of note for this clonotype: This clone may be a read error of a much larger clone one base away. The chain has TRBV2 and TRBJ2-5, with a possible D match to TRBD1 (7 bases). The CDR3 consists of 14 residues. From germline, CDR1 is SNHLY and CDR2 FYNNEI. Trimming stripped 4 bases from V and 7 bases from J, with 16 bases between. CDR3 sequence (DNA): TGTGCCAGCAGTGGTAGACAGGGAGGAGGGACCCAGTACTTC. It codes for CASSGRQGGGTQYF.

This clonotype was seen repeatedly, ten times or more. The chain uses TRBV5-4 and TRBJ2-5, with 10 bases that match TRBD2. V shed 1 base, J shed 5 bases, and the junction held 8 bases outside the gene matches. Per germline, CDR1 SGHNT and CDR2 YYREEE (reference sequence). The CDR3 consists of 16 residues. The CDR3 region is CASSLSASGSGETQYF. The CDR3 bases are TGTGCCAGCAGCTTGAGCGCTAGCGGGAGTGGGGAGACCCAGTACTTC.

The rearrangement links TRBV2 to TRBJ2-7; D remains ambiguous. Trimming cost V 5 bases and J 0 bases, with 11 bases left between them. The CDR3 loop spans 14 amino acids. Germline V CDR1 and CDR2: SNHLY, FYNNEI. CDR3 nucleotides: TGTGCCAGCAGTTTCGCTGGCCCCTCCTACGAGCAGTACTTC. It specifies CASSFAGPSYEQYF.

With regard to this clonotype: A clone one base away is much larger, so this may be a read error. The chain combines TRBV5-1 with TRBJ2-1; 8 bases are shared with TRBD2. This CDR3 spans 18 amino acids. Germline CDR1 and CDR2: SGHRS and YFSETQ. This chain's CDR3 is CASSPAGDGRVSHNEQFF. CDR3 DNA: TGCGCCAGCAGCCCAGCGGGCGACGGGAGGGTCTCCCACAATGAGCAGTTCTTC.

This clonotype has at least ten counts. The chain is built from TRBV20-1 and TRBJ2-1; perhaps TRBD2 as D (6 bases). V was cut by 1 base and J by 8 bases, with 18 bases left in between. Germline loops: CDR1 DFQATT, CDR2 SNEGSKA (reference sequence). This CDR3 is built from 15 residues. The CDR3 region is CSARGKRAPAHEQFF. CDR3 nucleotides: TGCAGTGCTAGAGGGAAGCGGGCTCCAGCCCATGAGCAGTTCTTC.

This chain's CDR3 is CASSQDEGTGSTEAFF. The CDR3 nucleotides are TGTGCCAGCAGCCAAGATGAGGGGACAGGTTCGACTGAAGCTTTCTTT. This chain connects TRBV4-2 to TRBJ1-1; 8 nucleotides line up with TRBD1. Trimming took 0 bases from V and 5 from J; bases not matched to a gene: 8. Germline CDR1 and CDR2: LGHNA and YNFKEQ. There are 16 residues in the CDR3.